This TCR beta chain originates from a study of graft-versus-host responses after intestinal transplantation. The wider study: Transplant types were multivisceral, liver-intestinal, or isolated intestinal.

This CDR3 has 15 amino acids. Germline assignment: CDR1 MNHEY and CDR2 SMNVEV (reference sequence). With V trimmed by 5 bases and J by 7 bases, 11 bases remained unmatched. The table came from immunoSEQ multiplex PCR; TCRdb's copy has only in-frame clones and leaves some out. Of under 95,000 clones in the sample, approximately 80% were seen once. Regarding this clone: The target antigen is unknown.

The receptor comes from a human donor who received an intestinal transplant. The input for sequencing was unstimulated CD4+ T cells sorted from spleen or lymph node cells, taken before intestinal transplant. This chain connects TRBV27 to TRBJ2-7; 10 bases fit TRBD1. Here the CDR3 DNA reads TGTGCCAGCAGTCCCCGACAGGGGGCGGCAATTGAGCAGTACTTC. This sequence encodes CASSPRQGAAIEQYF.